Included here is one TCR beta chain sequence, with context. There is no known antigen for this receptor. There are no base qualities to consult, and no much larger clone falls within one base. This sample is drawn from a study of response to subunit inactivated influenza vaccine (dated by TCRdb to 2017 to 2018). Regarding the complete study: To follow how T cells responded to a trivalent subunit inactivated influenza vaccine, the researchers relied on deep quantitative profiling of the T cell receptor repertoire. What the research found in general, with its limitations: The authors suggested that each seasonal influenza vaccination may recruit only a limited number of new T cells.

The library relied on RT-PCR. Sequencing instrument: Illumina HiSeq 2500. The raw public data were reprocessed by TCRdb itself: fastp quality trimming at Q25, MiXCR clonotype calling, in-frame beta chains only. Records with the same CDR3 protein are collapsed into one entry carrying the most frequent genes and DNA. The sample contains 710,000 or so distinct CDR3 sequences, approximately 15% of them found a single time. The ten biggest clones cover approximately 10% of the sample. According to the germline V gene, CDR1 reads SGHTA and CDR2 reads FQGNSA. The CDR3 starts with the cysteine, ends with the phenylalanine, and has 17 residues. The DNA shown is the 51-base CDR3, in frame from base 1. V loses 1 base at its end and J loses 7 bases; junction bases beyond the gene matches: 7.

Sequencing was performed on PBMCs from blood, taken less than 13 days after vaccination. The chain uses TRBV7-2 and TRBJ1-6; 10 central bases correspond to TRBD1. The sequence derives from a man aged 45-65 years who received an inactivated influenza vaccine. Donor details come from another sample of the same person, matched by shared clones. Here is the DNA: TGTGCCAGCAGCTTAGTGCCCGGACAGGGGGGAAATTCACCCCTCCACTTT. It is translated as CASSLVPGQGGNSPLHF.